This is a list of T cell receptor beta chains from one sample in a study of monozygotic twins with inflammatory bowel disease. TCRdb re-called the 5' RACE reads, yielding one record per CDR3 amino acid sequence without DNA. The table lists some 150,000 distinct CDR3 sequences. Sequences were obtained from blood. The receptor source for this set is a human donor with ulcerative colitis or Crohn's disease, or a healthy co-twin of an affected twin (not recorded which). Each CDR3 is given with its conserved first and last residue. The order of the fields is CDR3 length, J gene, V gene, CDR3 protein.

>15|TRBJ1-6|TRBV5-1
CASSFGTDFNSPLHF
>14|TRBJ2-7|TRBV5-1
CASSSETGSYEQYF
>18|TRBJ1-6|TRBV11-2
CASSFSGFGSSYNSPLHF
>15|TRBJ2-3|TRBV28
CASSFGGRVTDTQYF
>15|TRBJ1-1|TRBV7-2
CASSSRLDGDHEAFF
>14|TRBJ2-5|TRBV6-2/TRBV6-3
CASSYSTRGETQYF
>17|TRBJ1-2|TRBV4-1
CASSQGPWAGANYGYTF
>14|TRBJ1-6|TRBV7-2
CASSLGQGPFLLHF
>13|TRBJ1-5|TRBV5-1
CASSPGINQPQHF
>18|TRBJ2-1|TRBV30
CAWSGLAGGSRSYNEQFF
>15|TRBJ2-7|TRBV10-2
CASSDRGASSYEQYF
>15|TRBJ1-2|TRBV11-1
CASSPRVQSPIGYTF
>15|TRBJ1-6|TRBV20-1
CSARQGQFYNSPLHF
>16|TRBJ2-7|TRBV4-2
CASSQEGGGGSYEQYF
>14|TRBJ1-1|TRBV5-1
CASSERRGNTEAFF